A single T cell receptor (beta chain) is shown here with its context. These data come from a study of blood T cell repertoires in COVID-19. At the level of the study: Cohort 3 recovery required two negative PCRs, clearance, or symptom resolution. Spain, Italy and the United States supplied samples that represented acute and convalescent COVID-19.

Sequenced by immunoSEQ multiplex PCR; TCRdb stores in-frame clones only, minus some. There are fewer than 250,000 clones in the sample; 86% occur only once, and around 23% lies in the top ten. Cohorts were assigned according to the clinical history that participants reported. This sequence originates from a woman between 35 and 50 years old in a cohort exposed to, infected with or recovered from COVID-19 (not recorded which). The sequenced sample consisted of PBMCs or T cells enriched from blood (not recorded which).

CDR3 sequence (DNA): TGTGCCAGCAGCTTAGTTCCAGCCTATAATTCACCCCTCCACTTT. This gives the protein CASSLVPAYNSPLHF. This sequence joins TRBV7-9 and TRBJ1-6; D gene uncertain. V was pared by 1 base and J by 2 bases, with 6 bases between. The CDR3 totals 15 residues. CDR1 is SEHNR and CDR2 is FQNEAQ in the germline V gene (reference sequence).